The 27 T cell receptor beta chains reported below all come from one sample, sequenced in a study of T cells after yellow fever vaccination. Each CDR3 protein gets one entry after TCRdb re-called the 5' RACE reads with MiXCR. The sample comprises approximately 550,000 distinct CDR3 sequences, 15% to 20% of which are singletons, and roughly an eighth rests with the top ten. The sample in question was PBMCs, obtained 15 days after the yellow fever booster vaccination. All receptors come from a man aged 30 to 45 who received the YFV17D yellow fever vaccine.

This clonotype was detected many times. The rearrangement joins TRBV7-7 to TRBJ2-1; D is perhaps TRBD2 (6 bases). The CDR3 sequence is 13 residues long. V was shortened by 4 bases and J by 6 bases, with 10 bases between the two germline ends. Germline lookup yields CDR1 SSHAT and CDR2 FNYEAQ (reference sequence). The CDR3 DNA reads TGTGCCAGCAGCTCGGGACTCGGCAATGAGCAGTTCTTC. It specifies CASSSGLGNEQFF.

This clonotype was seen only a few times. This chain links TRBV12-5 with TRBJ2-1, with D hard to call. Trimming cost V 4 bases and J 4 bases, with 11 bases left between them. This CDR3 region has 14 residues. Germline loops: CDR1 LGHNT, CDR2 FRNRAP. CDR3 in amino acids: CASGWSPAYNEQFF. The CDR3 DNA reads as TGTGCTAGTGGTTGGAGCCCTGCTTACAATGAGCAGTTCTTC.

The rearrangement links TRBV7-2 to TRBJ2-5, with D unclear. This CDR3 region has 16 residues. V was pared by 1 base and J by 0 bases, with 12 bases between. Germline V CDR1 and CDR2: SGHTA, FQGNSA. The DNA of the CDR3 is TGTGCCAGCAGCTTAGGGGTGGCACCTAACCAAGAGACCCAGTACTTC. It encodes CASSLGVAPNQETQYF.

The chain joins TRBV5-1 to TRBJ2-1; D possibly corresponds to TRBD2 (5 bases). The CDR3 length is 10 residues. V dropped 7 bases and J dropped 11 bases, with 10 bases sitting between them. CDR1 is SGHRS, CDR2 YFSETQ, per germline. This CDR3 reads CASGPGKQFF. For the CDR3, the DNA is TGCGCCAGCGGCCCCGGGAAGCAGTTCTTC.

The chain is built from TRBV28 and TRBJ2-7, with D unresolved. The V gene lost 5 bases and the J gene lost 0 bases, with 11 bases spanning the gap. Germline CDR1 reads MDHEN; CDR2 reads SYDVKM. The CDR3 sequence is 14 residues long. CDR3 protein: CASSADGLSYEQYF. DNA for the CDR3: TGTGCCAGCAGTGCGGACGGTCTCTCCTACGAGCAGTACTTC.

The chain joins TRBV6-2 or TRBV6-3 to TRBJ2-1; no firm D call. V lost 0 bases and J lost 4, with 10 bases in between. Germline lookup yields CDR1 MNHEY and CDR2 SVGEGT. CDR3 length: 15 amino acids. The CDR3 sequence: CASSYSPRPYNEQFF. The CDR3 DNA is TGTGCCAGCAGTTACTCGCCGCGCCCTTACAATGAGCAGTTCTTC.

The chain links TRBV20-1 to TRBJ2-7; 11 positions match TRBD2. Losses at the gene ends were 4 bases for V and 4 bases for J; bases not matched to a gene: 18. Germline-derived CDR1 and CDR2 are DFQATT and SNEGSKA (reference sequence). This CDR3 region has 18 residues. DNA of the CDR3: TGCAGTGCTACCACCAAGAGGTTAGCGGGAGGGCCCCGGTACGAGCAGTACTTC. It encodes CSATTKRLAGGPRYEQYF.

CDR3 in amino acids: CSAWTSGKVANWYEQYF. The DNA of the CDR3 is TGCAGTGCTTGGACTAGCGGGAAGGTAGCTAATTGGTACGAGCAGTACTTC. The chain carries TRBV20-1 and TRBJ2-7; the match to TRBD2 covers 12 bases. Germline trimming cut 5 bases from V and 4 bases from J; bases unmatched to any gene: 15. CDR1 is DFQATT, CDR2 SNEGSKA, per germline (reference sequence). The length of the CDR3 is 17 residues.

This clonotype came up a few times. The J gene is TRBJ2-5, the V gene TRBV7-9; D might be TRBD2 (6 bases). Germline V CDR1 and CDR2: SEHNR, FQNEAQ (reference sequence). V was pared by 0 bases and J by 4 bases, with 9 bases between. This CDR3 region has 14 residues. CDR3 in DNA: TGTGCCAGCAGCTTAGCCATGCGGGGAGAGACCCAGTACTTC. Protein: CASSLAMRGETQYF.

This clonotype was counted a single time. The chain links TRBV20-1 to TRBJ2-3; 12 nucleotides match TRBD2. The CDR3 sequence is 18 residues long. V lost 2 bases and J lost 4; bases outside the gene matches: 13. CDR1 and CDR2 from the germline V gene are DFQATT and SNEGSKA (reference sequence). The CDR3 loop reads CSARLPTSGSPRADTQYF. CDR3 DNA sequence: TGCAGTGCTAGATTACCGACTAGCGGGAGTCCCCGTGCAGATACGCAGTATTTT.

The sample holds a few counts of this clonotype. The V gene is TRBV5-5, the J gene TRBJ1-1, with D perhaps TRBD1 (5 bases). The germline V gene encodes CDR1 SGHKS and CDR2 YYEKEE (reference sequence). CDR3 length: 15 amino acids. Deletions cut 4 bases from V and 4 bases from J, with 17 bases between. CDR3 in amino acids: CASSPSGNGGTEAFF. Here the CDR3 DNA reads TGTGCCAGCAGCCCGTCGGGGAACGGGGGCACTGAAGCTTTCTTT.

V is TRBV27 and J is TRBJ1-1, with D perhaps TRBD1 (6 bases). V was cut by 7 bases and J by 1 base, with 19 bases left in between. CDR1 and CDR2 (germline): MNHEY, SMNVEV (reference sequence). The CDR3 covers 16 residues. The CDR3 nucleotides read TGTGCCAGCACCCCATTCAAGGGGGACGGGAACACTGAAGCTTTCTTT. Translating it yields CASTPFKGDGNTEAFF.

This CDR3 is CASSLGVTSGFPGELFF. Here the CDR3 DNA reads TGTGCCAGCAGCTTAGGCGTTACTAGCGGGTTCCCCGGGGAGCTGTTTTTT. The chain links TRBV7-2 to TRBJ2-2; 9 positions agree with TRBD2. The trim removed 1 base at V and 6 bases at J, leaving 9 bases unmatched. The CDR3 spans 17 residues. Germline CDR1 SGHTA, CDR2 FQGNSA.

This rearrangement joins TRBV27 to TRBJ1-4; D call uncertain. This CDR3 comprises 16 residues. Germline V CDR1 and CDR2: MNHEY, SMNVEV (reference sequence). With 5 bases removed from V and 5 bases from J, the gap between germline ends came to 18 bases. The CDR3 DNA sequence: TGTGCCAGCAGTCCGGTAGTGTGGGGTGAAAATGAAAAACTGTTTTTT. Translation gives CASSPVVWGENEKLFF.

The chain couples TRBV28 to TRBJ2-6, with D possibly being TRBD1 (6 bases). V was trimmed by 5 bases and J by 3 bases, leaving 11 bases between them. The CDR3 covers 15 residues. Per the germline V gene, CDR1 is MDHEN and CDR2 is SYDVKM. CDR3 in amino acids: CASSRTGIGANVLTF. The DNA of the CDR3 is TGTGCCAGCAGTAGAACAGGGATTGGGGCCAACGTCCTGACTTTC.

The chain recombines TRBV14 with TRBJ2-5; D uncertain. V was shortened by 0 bases and J by 4 bases, with 9 bases between the two germline ends. This CDR3 comprises 14 residues. Germline values: CDR1 SGHDN, CDR2 FVKESK. The CDR3 DNA is TGTGCCAGCAGCCAAGATTGGAAGGCAGAGACCCAGTACTTC. Translated, it gives CASSQDWKAETQYF.

This clonotype was counted a few times. The J gene is TRBJ2-3, the V gene TRBV20-1; perhaps TRBD1 as D (5 bases). There are 11 residues in the CDR3. V was trimmed by 4 bases and J by 5 bases, leaving 7 bases between them. Per the germline V gene, CDR1 is DFQATT and CDR2 is SNEGSKA (reference sequence). The CDR3 reads CSAKGIDTQYF. The CDR3 DNA sequence: TGCAGTGCTAAGGGGATAGATACGCAGTATTTT.

This rearrangement joins TRBV6-5 to TRBJ2-3; D gene unclear. The V gene's germline CDR1 is MNHEY and CDR2 SVGAGI. V was pared by 0 bases and J by 0 bases, with 7 bases between. The CDR3 runs to 15 residues. This CDR3 is CASSYSMGSTDTQYF. As DNA, the CDR3 is TGTGCCAGCAGTTACTCGATGGGTAGCACAGATACGCAGTATTTT.

This clonotype was observed a handful of times. This sequence joins TRBV2 and TRBJ2-1; the match to TRBD1 covers 9 bases. CDR1 and CDR2 from the germline V gene are SNHLY and FYNNEI. This CDR3 contains 15 residues. J gave up 6 bases and V 6 bases, and 9 bases lay outside the gene matches. CDR3 in DNA: TGTGCCAGCAGGATGGACAGGGGCATATTCAATGAGCAGTTCTTC. Amino acid sequence: CASRMDRGIFNEQFF.

This clonotype has more than one count but fewer than ten. V usage is TRBV9 and J usage is TRBJ1-2; weak D call: TRBD1 (5 bases). Germline CDR1 is SGDLS and CDR2 is YYNGEE. The CDR3 consists of 15 residues. The V end was cut by 2 bases, the J end by 2 bases, with 13 bases between. CDR3 loop: CASSVRQNINYGYTF. The CDR3 region has the DNA TGTGCCAGCAGCGTGAGACAGAATATAAACTATGGCTACACCTTC.

This clonotype came up a few times. The chain couples TRBV6-2 or TRBV6-3 to TRBJ2-7; tentative D call: TRBD1 (5 bases). Per germline, CDR1 MNHEY and CDR2 SVGEGT. The CDR3 contains 13 residues. Between the trimmed V and J ends, which lost 2 bases and 6 bases, there was a span of 11 bases. The CDR3: CASSYGQGGEQYF. The CDR3, as DNA: TGTGCCAGCAGTTACGGGCAGGGTGGCGAGCAGTACTTC.

This clonotype was counted a few times. The chain uses TRBV20-1 and TRBJ1-1; TRBD1 is a possible D gene (6 bases). Germline V gives CDR1 DFQATT, CDR2 SNEGSKA (reference sequence). V lost 6 bases to trimming and J lost 0 bases, with 11 bases between them. The CDR3 covers 13 residues. Written as DNA, the CDR3 is TGCAGTGCGCCCGACAGGATGAACACTGAAGCTTTCTTT. Translated, it gives CSAPDRMNTEAFF.

The genes are TRBV2 and TRBJ2-3; 8 nucleotides line up with TRBD1. The CDR3 covers 15 residues. Looked up from germline, CDR1 is SNHLY and CDR2 is FYNNEI. The ends lost 8 bases at V and 1 base at J; junction bases unmatched: 8. The CDR3 region is CASGPGTGRTDTQYF. The CDR3 DNA sequence: TGTGCCAGCGGGCCTGGGACAGGACGCACAGATACGCAGTATTTT.

The chain is built from TRBV10-2 and TRBJ2-5, with 8 bases fitting TRBD2. J lost 5 bases, V lost 6 bases, and 5 bases had no gene match. The CDR3 is 13 amino acids. Germline CDR1 WSHSY, CDR2 SAAADI. The CDR3 sequence: CASRSSGMETQYF. The CDR3 DNA is TGCGCCAGCAGAAGTAGCGGGATGGAGACCCAGTACTTC.

This clonotype has a handful of counts. The genes are TRBV6-2 or TRBV6-3 and TRBJ2-1; TRBD2 might be the D (6 bases). CDR3 length: 16 residues. Between the trimmed V and J ends, which lost 7 bases and 0 bases, there was a span of 16 bases. The germline gives CDR1 MNHEY, CDR2 SVGEGT. The CDR3 spells CASTPSGGSSYNEQFF. CDR3 coding DNA: TGTGCCAGCACCCCGAGTGGGGGGAGCTCCTACAATGAGCAGTTCTTC.

The chain links TRBV18 to TRBJ2-6; 9 bases are shared with TRBD1. This CDR3 is built from 18 residues. Germline assignment: CDR1 KGHSH and CDR2 LQKENI. V dropped 5 bases and J dropped 0; count of bases not matched to a gene: 8. The DNA for the CDR3 is TGTGCCAGCTCATCCCGGACAGGGGCCACCTCTGGGGCCAACGTCCTGACTTTC. This sequence encodes CASSSRTGATSGANVLTF.

This clonotype showed up just a few times. This chain uses TRBV7-3 with TRBJ2-3; weak D call: TRBD2 (6 bases). The length of the CDR3 is 14 residues. Trimming removed 3 bases from V and 4 bases from J, with 11 bases in between. CDR1 SGHTA and CDR2 FQGTGA come from the germline V gene. The CDR3 loop is CASSFGSGSDTQYF. CDR3 nucleotides: TGTGCCAGCAGCTTCGGGAGCGGATCAGATACGCAGTATTTT.